The 20 T cell receptor beta chains given below trace back to one sample, sequenced in a study of blood T cell repertoires in COVID-19 (dated by TCRdb to about 2020). The method behind the library was the immunoSEQ multiplex PCR assay. TCRdb carries this immuneACCESS record with in-frame sequences only. Its versions omit some clonotypes, under half of them owing to an unresolved V gene in the studies checked, with the rest unexplained. This sample has some 70,000 clones in its table, and approximately 80% of those were observed once. Clones ranked in the top ten supply roughly 13% of the sample. Sequencing input: peripheral blood. These TCRs come from a man aged 50 to 59 with COVID-19, enrolled during active disease.

V and J are TRBV11-3 and TRBJ2-3, with 9 bases lining up with TRBD2. The junction had 6 bases not matched to a gene; V was cut back by 1 base and J by 7 bases. CDR3 length: 15 amino acids. From germline, CDR1 is SGHNT and CDR2 YENEEA. CDR3 sequence (DNA): TGTGCCAGCAGCTTAGCAGCGGGAGGCCCCAATACGCAGTATTTT. Translation gives CASSLAAGGPNTQYF.

This clone was detected only once. The chain links TRBV2 to TRBJ2-7; a weak D match, TRBD2 (6 bases). There are 14 residues in the CDR3. Looked up from germline, CDR1 is SNHLY and CDR2 is FYNNEI. V lost 4 bases to trimming and J lost 2 bases, with 12 bases between them. The CDR3 DNA sequence: TGTGCCAGCAGTGCGTGGGACTTCGCCTACGAGCAGTACTTC. It codes for CASSAWDFAYEQYF.

The rearrangement links TRBV6-2 or TRBV6-3 to TRBJ1-2; no firm D call. This CDR3 has 13 amino acids. The V end lost 2 bases, the J end lost 6 bases, and 10 bases lay between the germline ends. Germline lookup yields CDR1 MNHEY and CDR2 SVGEGT. The CDR3 coding sequence is TGTGCCAGCAGTTACGGCCTCCAGAATGGCTACACCTTC. The encoded protein is CASSYGLQNGYTF.

The CDR3 here is CASSWGDGNQPQHF. Written as DNA, the CDR3 is TGTGCCAGCAGTTGGGGGGATGGCAATCAGCCCCAGCATTTT. This chain uses TRBV6-6 with TRBJ1-5; D is perhaps TRBD1 (5 bases). The CDR3 has 14 residues. CDR1 and CDR2 (germline): MNHNY, SVGAGI (reference sequence). The V end lost 4 bases, the J end lost 2 bases, and 9 bases lay between the germline ends.

The chain is built from TRBV6-2 or TRBV6-3 and TRBJ2-7, with 11 positions matching TRBD2. V lost 5 bases and J lost 2; bases outside the gene matches: 5. This CDR3 spans 15 amino acids. Germline loops: CDR1 MNHEY, CDR2 SVGEGT. CDR3 nucleotide sequence: TGTGCCAGCAGTCAAACTAGCGGGGGTACCTACGAGCAGTACTTC. Its translation: CASSQTSGGTYEQYF.

The chain combines TRBV29-1 with TRBJ2-3, with TRBD2 as a possible D gene (6 bases). Germline CDR1 reads SQVTM; CDR2 reads ANQGSEA. V gave up 3 bases and J gave up 2 bases, with 12 bases separating them. The CDR3 runs 14 residues. This CDR3 reads CSVDLSGLTDTQYF. DNA for the CDR3: TGCAGCGTTGATTTGAGCGGGCTCACAGATACGCAGTATTTT.

This chain connects TRBV9 to TRBJ1-5, with 10 bases identical to TRBD1. Germline V CDR1 and CDR2: SGDLS, YYNGEE. The length of the CDR3 is 14 residues. V dropped 3 bases and J dropped 7; count of bases not matched to a gene: 4. In nucleotides, the CDR3 is TGTGCCAGCAGCGCCGGGACAGGGGACCAGCCCCAGCATTTT. Translating it yields CASSAGTGDQPQHF.

This chain uses TRBV5-1 with TRBJ2-1, with 10 bases lining up with TRBD1. V dropped 4 bases and J dropped 7; count of bases not matched to a gene: 11. Per germline, CDR1 SGHRS and CDR2 YFSETQ. This CDR3 comprises 16 residues. CDR3 in amino acids: CASSAPGQGMVNEQFF. The CDR3 nucleotides read TGCGCCAGCAGCGCCCCGGGACAGGGGATGGTAAATGAGCAGTTCTTC.

The rearrangement uses TRBV11-1 and TRBJ2-3; 14 positions agree with TRBD2. Germline-derived CDR1 and CDR2 are SGHAT and FQDESV (reference sequence). This CDR3 region has 15 residues. V shed 6 bases and J 6 bases; nucleotides not matched to a gene: 5. The CDR3: CASRPGLAGGDTQYF. DNA for the CDR3: TGTGCCAGCAGGCCAGGACTAGCGGGAGGTGATACGCAGTATTTT.

The chain has TRBV11-2 and TRBJ2-7; TRBD1 agrees at 11 bases. Germline V gene sequence: CDR1 SGHAT, CDR2 FQNNGV. With 5 bases clipped from V and 6 bases from J, the junction kept 12 bases outside the gene matches. The CDR3 contains 16 residues. CDR3 nucleotide sequence: TGTGCCAGCAGCACCGGGGACAGGGGGGGGCGAACCGAGCAGTACTTC. This codes for CASSTGDRGGRTEQYF. The complete variable domain, with remaining parts taken from reference TRBV11-2 and TRBJ2-7, reads EAGVAQSPRYKIIEKRQSVAFWCNPISGHATLYWYQQILGQGPKLLIQFQNNGVVDDSQLPKDRFSAERLKGVDSTLKIQPAKLEDSAVYLCASSTGDRGGRTEQYFGPGTRLTVT.

The J gene is TRBJ2-1, the V gene TRBV7-6; 8 bases are a match to TRBD2. With V trimmed by 1 base and J by 4 bases, 6 bases remained unmatched. There are 16 residues in the CDR3. Germline values: CDR1 SGHVS, CDR2 FNYEAQ. For the CDR3, the DNA is TGTGCCAGCAGCTTAGAAGGGACTAGAGTTTACAATGAGCAGTTCTTC. This gives the protein CASSLEGTRVYNEQFF.

The chain joins TRBV3-1 (or the pseudogene TRBV3-2) to TRBJ2-1; D may be TRBD1 (5 bases). This CDR3 is built from 16 residues. V lost 4 bases to trimming and J lost 3 bases, with 16 bases between them. The germline gives CDR1 LGHDT, CDR2 YNNKEL (reference sequence). CDR3 nucleotide sequence: TGTGCCAGCAGCCCCCCCATACAGGATAACTACAATGAGCAGTTCTTC. Its protein is CASSPPIQDNYNEQFF.

The rearrangement links TRBV7-9 to TRBJ1-1; TRBD1 is a possible D gene (5 bases). Germline lookup yields CDR1 SEHNR and CDR2 FQNEAQ (reference sequence). This CDR3 comprises 14 residues. Trimming cost V 5 bases and J 1 base, with 11 bases left between them. DNA for the CDR3: TGTGCCAGCAGCCCTCGACAGAGGAACACTGAAGCTTTCTTT. Protein: CASSPRQRNTEAFF. The full variable domain, with the rest looked up from reference TRBV7-9 and TRBJ1-1, is DTGVSQNPRHKITKRGQNVTFRCDPISEHNRLYWYRQTLGQGPEFLTYFQNEAQLEKSRLLSDRFSAERPKGSFSTLEIQRTEQGDSAMYLCASSPRQRNTEAFFGQGTRLTVV.

This chain connects TRBV29-1 to TRBJ1-1; a possible D gene is TRBD1 (6 bases). The CDR3 runs to 13 residues. Trimming pared 6 bases from V and 0 bases from J, leaving 11 bases between. Germline V lookup: CDR1 SQVTM, CDR2 ANQGSEA. DNA of the CDR3: TGCAGCGTCCAACAGGGAGTGAACACTGAAGCTTTCTTT. Protein product: CSVQQGVNTEAFF.

This chain connects TRBV2 to TRBJ1-4, with a possible D match to TRBD1 (5 bases). CDR3 length: 14 residues. Trimming took 4 bases from V and 5 from J, leaving 11 bases between them. Germline V lookup: CDR1 SNHLY, CDR2 FYNNEI. The DNA of the CDR3 is TGTGCCAGCAGTGCGCGGGGCGGGAATGAAAAACTGTTTTTT. Amino acids: CASSARGGNEKLFF.

The CDR3 loop is CASSSRGSGRLDTQYF. CDR3 bases: TGTGCCAGCAGCTCTCGAGGGAGCGGGAGACTAGATACGCAGTATTTT. This rearrangement joins TRBV9 to TRBJ2-3, with 8 bases aligning to TRBD2. CDR1 SGDLS and CDR2 YYNGEE come from the germline V gene. The CDR3 extends over 16 amino acids. V gave up 4 bases and J gave up 5 bases; unmatched junction bases: 12.

The chain uses TRBV2 and TRBJ2-1, with TRBD2 matching 10 bases. CDR1 and CDR2 (germline): SNHLY, FYNNEI. The CDR3 is 18 residues long. V lost 6 bases and J lost 5; bases outside the gene matches: 16. The CDR3 DNA reads TGTGCCAGCAGGACCCGAAGGCTAGCGGGAGATGGTCACAATGAGCAGTTCTTC. As protein: CASRTRRLAGDGHNEQFF. Based on the CDR3 plus reference TRBV2 and TRBJ2-1, the full variable domain is EPEVTQTPSHQVTQMGQEVILRCVPISNHLYFYWYRQILGQKVEFLVSFYNNEISEKSEIFDDQFSVERPDGSNFTLKIRSTKLEDSAMYFCASRTRRLAGDGHNEQFFGPGTRLTVL.

The genes are TRBV7-3 and TRBJ2-1; TRBD1 matches 10 bases. This CDR3 region has 13 residues. With 9 bases clipped from V and 5 bases from J, the junction kept 4 bases outside the gene matches. CDR1 and CDR2 (germline): SGHTA, FQGTGA. The CDR3 loop reads CASRGTGDNEQFF. CDR3 sequence (DNA): TGTGCCAGTAGAGGGACAGGGGACAATGAGCAGTTCTTC.

The chain joins TRBV15 to TRBJ1-3, with D unresolved. The germline V gene has CDR1 LNHNV and CDR2 YYDKDF (reference sequence). V was clipped by 0 bases and J by 7 bases, with 13 bases between them. The CDR3 covers 15 residues. The DNA of the CDR3 is TGTGCCACCAGCAGAGATCGGGAGTTCGGGAACACCATATATTTT. Translation gives CATSRDREFGNTIYF.

The V call is TRBV2, the J call TRBJ2-3; 9 bases align to TRBD1. Germline CDR1 and CDR2: SNHLY and FYNNEI. The CDR3 is 15 amino acids. The junction had 6 bases not matched to a gene; V was cut back by 5 bases and J by 3 bases. The CDR3 sequence is CASSSAGQGTDTQYF. The CDR3 DNA reads TGTGCCAGCAGTTCCGCGGGACAGGGTACAGATACGCAGTATTTT.